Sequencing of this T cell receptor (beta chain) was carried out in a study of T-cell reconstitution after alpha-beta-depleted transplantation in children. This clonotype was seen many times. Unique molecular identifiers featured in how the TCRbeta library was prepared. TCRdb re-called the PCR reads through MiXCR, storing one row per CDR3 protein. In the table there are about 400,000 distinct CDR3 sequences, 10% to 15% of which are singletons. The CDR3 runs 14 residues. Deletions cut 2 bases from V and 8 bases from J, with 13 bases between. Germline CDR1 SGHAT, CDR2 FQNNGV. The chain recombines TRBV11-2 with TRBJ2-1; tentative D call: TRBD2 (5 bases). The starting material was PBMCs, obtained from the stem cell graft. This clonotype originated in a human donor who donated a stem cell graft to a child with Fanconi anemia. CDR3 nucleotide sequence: TGTGCCAGCAGCTTACCTAGCCCTGACCATGAGCAGTTCTTC. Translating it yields CASSLPSPDHEQFF.